The 18 T cell receptor beta chains below come from one sample, sequenced in a study of metastatic and nonmetastatic thyroid tumors (dated by TCRdb to 2020 to 2022). No patient had received any treatment before thyroid surgery. The library was produced with PCR. Sequencing relied on an Illumina HiSeq 4000. TCRdb passed the public sequencing reads through fastp at Q25 and MiXCR, retaining productive beta sequences. In this sample the table shows tens of thousands of clones, around a third of which occur a single time. Of the sample, 22% is held by the ten largest clones. The sample consisted of blood. The receptors shown here come from a male donor with papillary thyroid cancer or a benign thyroid nodule (not recorded which). Some clones in this sample may be carry-over from other donors' samples.

The gene calls are TRBV6-1 and TRBJ1-5; 7 bases fit TRBD1. J was trimmed by 2 bases and V by 6 bases; bases with no gene match: 4. The germline V gene encodes CDR1 MNHNS and CDR2 SASEGT. The CDR3 length is 14 residues. In nucleotides, the CDR3 is TGTGCCAGCAGGAAACAGGGGCGCAATCAGCCCCAGCATTTT. This encodes CASRKQGRNQPQHF.

CDR3 sequence reads: CASSSSGQGGEQYF. CDR3 nucleotides: TGTGCCAGCAGTTCCTCGGGTCAGGGCGGAGAGCAGTACTTC. The V gene is TRBV27, the J gene TRBJ2-7, with a weak D call TRBD1 (5 bases). Germline CDR1 reads MNHEY; CDR2 reads SMNVEV (reference sequence). Trimming stripped 4 bases from V and 7 bases from J, with 17 bases between. The CDR3 totals 14 residues.

This clone has a handful of counts. CDR3 amino acids: CASSSGLGYYGYTF. The CDR3 coding sequence is TGTGCCAGCAGTTCGGGGTTAGGTTACTATGGCTACACCTTC. The gene calls are TRBV28 and TRBJ1-2, with D uncertain. From germline, CDR1 is MDHEN and CDR2 SYDVKM. The length of the CDR3 is 14 residues. The ends were cut back, 4 bases at V and 3 bases at J, with 12 bases in the middle.

In its sample, this clone ranks as medium-sized. The chain is built from TRBV19 and TRBJ2-1, with 13 bases lining up with TRBD2. The trim removed 5 bases at V and 6 bases at J, leaving 4 bases unmatched. The CDR3 has 15 residues. Germline CDR1 LNHDA, CDR2 SQIVND (reference sequence). The chain's CDR3 is CASSRTSGSFNEQFF. The CDR3 DNA reads TGTGCCAGTAGTCGGACTAGCGGGAGTTTCAATGAGCAGTTCTTC.

The CDR3 DNA reads as TGTGCCAGCTCACGGACTAGCGGGAGTAGGACAGATACGCAGTATTTT. Its translation is CASSRTSGSRTDTQYF. V usage is TRBV18 and J usage is TRBJ2-3, with TRBD2 matching over 13 bases. The germline gives CDR1 KGHSH, CDR2 LQKENI. The V gene end was trimmed by 4 bases and the J gene end by 3 bases; junction bases not matched to a gene: 4. The CDR3 is 16 residues long.

This sequence joins TRBV20-1 and TRBJ2-7; D is undetermined. Deletions cut 4 bases from V and 3 bases from J, with 22 bases between. There are 16 residues in the CDR3. CDR1 and CDR2 (germline): DFQATT, SNEGSKA (reference sequence). CDR3 in amino acids: CSATSGFRAGNYEQYF. In DNA, the CDR3 is TGCAGTGCTACCTCCGGGTTTCGGGCTGGGAACTACGAGCAGTACTTC.

This clone was observed at least ten times. A much larger clone is a single base away; this may be a read error. This CDR3 fails to terminate in the conserved phenylalanine or tryptophan, so it likely reflects a read error. The V and J genes are TRBV7-6 and TRBJ2-7; 8 nucleotides agree with TRBD2. V lost 6 bases, J lost 2 bases, and 9 bases stayed unmatched. CDR1 is SGHVS and CDR2 is FNYEAQ in the germline V gene. CDR3 size: 15 residues. CDR3 residues: CASSPGPSGPYEQYL. CDR3 DNA sequence: TGTGCCAGCAGTCCAGGGCCTAGCGGGCCCTACGAGCAGTACCTC.

The V call is TRBV20-1, the J call TRBJ2-7, with 9 bases aligning to TRBD2. The CDR3 runs 15 residues. Germline V gene sequence: CDR1 DFQATT, CDR2 SNEGSKA (reference sequence). V dropped 6 bases and J dropped 3; count of bases not matched to a gene: 12. This CDR3 is CSAQTWREGHYEQYF. Written as DNA, the CDR3 is TGCAGTGCCCAGACCTGGCGGGAGGGCCACTACGAGCAGTACTTC.

The rearrangement links TRBV20-1 to TRBJ2-3, with 11 bases identical to TRBD2. Germline CDR1 reads DFQATT; CDR2 reads SNEGSKA (reference sequence). With V trimmed by 7 bases and J by 1 base, 10 bases remained unmatched. CDR3 length: 16 amino acids. The CDR3, as DNA: TGCAGTGTCTTCCCTATAGCGGGAGGGCGCACAGATACGCAGTATTTT. It codes for CSVFPIAGGRTDTQYF.

The chain employs TRBV5-4 and TRBJ2-7; TRBD1 aligns across 8 bases. Trimming took 6 bases from V and 7 from J; bases not matched to a gene: 6. Germline loops: CDR1 SGHNT, CDR2 YYREEE (reference sequence). This CDR3 has 12 residues. CDR3 nucleotides: TGTGCCAGCACCTTAAGGACAGGGGAGCAGTACTTC. This codes for CASTLRTGEQYF.

This clone has ten or more counts. The chain uses TRBV27 and TRBJ2-7, with D perhaps TRBD1 or TRBD2 (5 bases each). This CDR3 region has 15 residues. Germline V CDR1 and CDR2: MNHEY, SMNVEV (reference sequence). Trimming pared 0 bases from V and 2 bases from J, leaving 11 bases between. CDR3 coding DNA: TGTGCCAGCAGTTTATCAGGTTTGGGGGCCTACGAGCAGTACTTC. This sequence encodes CASSLSGLGAYEQYF.

V gene TRBV20-1 combines with J gene TRBJ2-7, with TRBD2 identical over 10 bases. Germline trimming cut 6 bases from V and 2 bases from J; bases unmatched to any gene: 7. This CDR3 is built from 14 residues. Germline assignment: CDR1 DFQATT and CDR2 SNEGSKA (reference sequence). CDR3 sequence (DNA): TGCAGTGCCCGGGAGGGGACTAGCGCCTACGAGCAGTACTTC. Amino acid sequence: CSAREGTSAYEQYF.

This clone appeared many times. The CDR3 loop is CATSEVPGRVNEQFF. The CDR3 DNA is TGTGCCACCAGCGAAGTTCCAGGGCGAGTAAATGAGCAGTTCTTC. This chain joins TRBV15 and TRBJ2-1, with a weak D call TRBD1 (5 bases). The V end lost 5 bases, the J end lost 7 bases, and 18 bases lay between the germline ends. Germline V gene lookup returns CDR1 LNHNV and CDR2 YYDKDF (reference sequence). The CDR3 covers 15 residues. The whole variable domain, remainder taken from reference TRBV15 and TRBJ2-1, is DAMVIQNPRYQVTQFGKPVTLSCSQTLNHNVMYWYQQKSSQAPKLLFHYYDKDFNNEADTPDNFQSRRPNTSFCFLDIRSPGLGDTAMYLCATSEVPGRVNEQFFGPGTRLTVL.

This sequence joins TRBV12-3 or TRBV12-4 and TRBJ2-1; D call uncertain. CDR3 size: 11 residues. Trimming removed 2 bases at V and 9 bases at J, with 5 bases between. The CDR3: CASSLNFEQFF. CDR3 nucleotide sequence: TGTGCCAGCAGTTTAAATTTTGAGCAGTTCTTC.

By sample share, this clone is medium-sized. The rearrangement uses TRBV28 and TRBJ2-2; 8 bases fit TRBD1. The germline V gene has CDR1 MDHEN and CDR2 SYDVKM. This CDR3 comprises 16 residues. Unmatched junction bases numbered 6, after V lost 5 bases and J lost 1 base. CDR3 DNA: TGTGCCAGCAGTCCCACCGGGACAGGGAACACCGGGGAGCTGTTTTTT. Its protein product is CASSPTGTGNTGELFF.

CDR3 nucleotide sequence: TGTGCCACCAGTGATTCGGGCGGCGCCTACGAGCAGTACTTC. Amino acid sequence: CATSDSGGAYEQYF. This chain joins TRBV24-1 and TRBJ2-7; D is unresolved. Germline V gene lookup returns CDR1 KGHDR and CDR2 SFDVKD. V lost 2 bases, J lost 2 bases, and 9 bases lay in between. This CDR3 has 14 amino acids.

This clone turned up a few times. The V call is TRBV7-2, the J call TRBJ1-5, with no clear D. The CDR3 loop spans 12 amino acids. Trimming left V 1 base short and J 7 bases short, with 5 bases between. Germline V gene data show CDR1 as SGHTA and CDR2 as FQGNSA. The CDR3 sequence is CASSLVGQPQHF. The CDR3 region has the DNA TGTGCCAGCAGCTTAGTAGGACAGCCCCAGCATTTT.

The chain has TRBV6-1 and TRBJ1-1, with D perhaps TRBD1 (6 bases). Looked up from germline, CDR1 is MNHNS and CDR2 is SASEGT. V shed 5 bases and J shed 3 bases, with 16 bases lying between them. This CDR3 has 15 residues. The CDR3 DNA is TGTGCCAGCAGTCCCCCGGGGGCCGCCTACACTGAAGCTTTCTTT. Translating it yields CASSPPGAAYTEAFF.